Sequencing of this T cell receptor (beta chain) was carried out in a study of cytomegalovirus exposure and HLA in healthy donors (TCRdb year 2017). Context from the whole study: An earlier analysis of fewer than 750 of the donors reported approximately 300 Gb of sequence data and 117 million unique TCR beta sequences obtained from some 170 million T cells. HLA typing included class I and class II loci at four-digit resolution. The later analysis used no new phenotypic data to find candidate immune exposures, relying instead on TCR beta sequences and their occurrence across donors. Donor age, sex, ethnicity and CMV serostatus were collected together with the repertoire data. In a later analysis, previously published TCR beta repertoires from roughly 710 donors were re-analyzed and high-resolution HLA genotyping was added so that TCR occurrence patterns could be studied. Along with the approximately 620-subject first cohort, a separate validation cohort of around 120 different subjects was used. Among the approximately 430 genotyped donors, more than 70% belonged to the genetic ancestry cluster associated with self-reported Caucasian donors. Because of strong linkage in the cohort, roughly five DR-DQ haplotypes were treated as single units for association and clustering. The number of typed donors differed by locus: roughly 629-640 for A, B, C, DRB1 and DQB1; approximately 530 for DQA1; roughly 600 for DPA1; and around 450 for DPB1. All discovery cohort repertoires had been generated using a single sequencing platform. A later genetic analysis took genome-wide SNP genotypes for about 65% of the 666 donors and used that subset as a discovery cohort. An earlier analysis of around 580 of the donors used high-throughput TCR beta sequencing to judge whether each TCR beta V gene segment behaved as functional or pseudogenic. On average, around 200,000 unique TCR beta nucleotide sequences were sequenced per donor among 398 genotyped donors of the cohort, with roughly 18% of those sequences being non-productive. The study used immunosequencing to profile the T cell repertoires of 666 subjects and linked those repertoires to cytomegalovirus serostatus. The study aimed to test whether cataloging public T cell receptors could reveal signatures of past pathogen exposure. The study combined high-throughput TCR immunosequencing, statistical association of individual TCRs with disease status, and machine learning to predict cytomegalovirus infection status. An early release covering roughly 640 HLA-typed donors comprised 250 to 350 gigabases of sequencing data and around 80 million unique TCR sequences. Broader findings and caveats from the paper: An earlier analysis of approximately 530 of the donors showed that most TCR beta V segments appeared in productive rearrangements either about 87% or about 30% of the time, which broadly matched IMGT annotations. In vitro tests confirmed that a few of the cytomegalovirus-associated TCR beta chains recognize cytomegalovirus antigens. The study gave a list of more than 150 TCR beta chains associated with cytomegalovirus. According to a later genetic analysis, donors in an Asian-associated ancestry cluster had fewer N-insertions in productive TCRs than the approximately 710-donor mean. In a later analysis, several top co-occurrence clusters were reported to appear linked to parvovirus B19, influenza, CMV and Epstein-Barr virus. In a later analysis, some 17,000 TCR beta sequences were associated with specific HLA alleles at a false discovery rate of 0.05. Because the 87-base-pair reads could not distinguish some IMGT-functional V segments, including TRBV6-2 and TRBV6-3, those segments were excluded. A later analysis found that TCR association rates varied across HLA loci, with DRB1 alleles showing the most associated TCRs and HLA-C alleles the fewest. A further reported finding was that TCR beta sequences accurately predicted the HLA-A and HLA-B alleles for most subjects in the first cohort. Compared with equally common non-associated chains, HLA-associated TCR beta chains in a later analysis were more clonally expanded and had lower generation probabilities. This cohort had only TCR beta chains sequenced, and the lack of alpha or paired-chain data limited which features could be detected. The only immune exposure information available for the cohort was CMV serostatus. The classifier was reported to diagnose cytomegalovirus status with high specificity and sensitivity in both the original cohort and the validation cohort. V-gene and J-gene trimming of TCR beta chains was associated with a missense DCLRE1C variant in a later genetic analysis, and the association was replicated in an independent cohort. It was suggested by the authors that the approach could potentially be generalized to other disease states and immunological phenotypes. Because HLA typing was missing for some donors at each locus, association tests included only the typed subset. Presence/absence analyses assumed roughly uniform sequencing depth across donors, an assumption that may not hold. Linkage disequilibrium might explain the correlated functional status among segregating V segments, but an unknown experimental factor could not be excluded. Most TCR sequences were observed very rarely across donors, whereas some public TCRs were present in many individuals. A group of highly shared sequence variants was considered likely to be a technical artifact of the sequencing pipeline. Seventeen rarely observed V segments, including chromosome 9 orphons, were excluded from the earlier analysis of about 610 of the donors because counts were too low. Most CMV-associated TCR beta chains appeared to be HLA-restricted in a later analysis, and the HLA associations seemed to be driven largely by CMV exposure. When HLA alleles, especially DR and DQ, strongly co-occurred, attributing TCR associations to individual alleles was difficult.

The germline V gene (reference sequence) gives CDR1 as LNHDA and CDR2 as SQIVND. There are 15 amino acids in the CDR3, from cysteine to phenylalanine inclusive. The entry retains the CDR3 DNA only, 45 bases that are in frame from base 1. The V end loses 1 base and the J end loses 2 bases, and a stretch of 9 bases separates them. Receptor amplification or capture employed the immunoSEQ multiplex PCR assay. A mixture of 60 forward primers for TCR Vbeta segments and 13 reverse primers for TCR Jbeta segments was used in the multiplex PCR. The CDR3 region of rearranged TCR beta genes was amplified from genomic DNA by a multiplex PCR assay. On the Illumina HiSeq System, the amplified TCR beta libraries were sequenced as 87-base-pair reads. Processing in the source paper ran as follows. A later analysis counted approximately 84 million unique TCR beta chains across the 690 or so repertoires, and about 10 million of these chains were shared by at least two donors. To remove PCR and sequencing errors, raw reads were error-corrected and collapsed into unique sequences using a nearest-neighbor algorithm that merged closely related sequences. Alignment of CDR3 sequences to IMGT reference sequences was used to assign V, D and J gene segments. Each retained sequence needed at least a six-nucleotide match to both a V gene segment and a J gene segment. Rearrangements were classified as productive when the CDR3 lacked stop codons and remained in frame with V and J, and all other rearrangements were classified as non-productive. CDR3 was defined by IMGT convention, running from the second conserved V-encoded cysteine to the conserved J-encoded phenylalanine. The earlier analysis of a few hundred of the donors excluded sequences that lacked an unambiguous match to a single V gene segment. An earlier analysis of 587 of the donors classified V segments as functional when productive rearrangements were above 56.7% and as segregating when the standard deviation between donors was above 5%. A statistical classification framework was built for diagnosing cytomegalovirus status from the catalog of TCR beta chain sequences. In a later analysis, TCR nucleotide sequences were compared against IMGT/GENE-DB human TR gene sequences so that V and J genes could be assigned. The TCRdist pipeline was used in a later analysis to assign CDR3 sequences and most-parsimonious VDJ recombination scenarios. In a later analysis, each TCR beta chain was defined by its CDR3 amino acid sequence together with its V-gene family, and reads lacking a unique V-gene family were excluded. To address suspected cross-contamination and a sequencing artifact, a later analysis removed approximately 590 highly shared, low-generation-probability nucleotide sequences. A later analysis calculated a clonal expansion index for each public chain from normalized within-repertoire ranks of inferred template counts. In a later analysis, generation probabilities were computed with a VDJ recombination model fitted to out-of-frame rearrangements, and the resulting probabilities were checked against IGoR. A later analysis scored TCR-TCR, TCR-HLA and TCR-CMV co-occurrence with hypergeometric tests, applying a repertoire-size bias correction to TCR pairs. To estimate false discovery rates, a later analysis permuted the HLA or CMV assignments 20 times. A later analysis grouped co-occurring TCRs with DBSCAN, adding TCRdist sequence similarity when clustering within HLA-allele-positive subsets. Repertoires with fewer than 30,000 or more than 120,000 public chains were left out of co-occurrence clustering, as were five repertoires with anomalous nucleotide sharing. In TCRdb, the immuneACCESS table is reduced to in-frame sequences with V and J assigned. These tables do not hold every clone; where another copy was compared, an unresolved V gene accounts for under half, and the others remain unexplained. V and J calls and clone size come straight from that table; D and trimming were deduced from the DNA. In this sample the table shows 100,000 to 150,000 clones, less than 85% of which occur a single time. The ten largest clones capture 0.95% to 1.5% of the sample.

To note about this clone: Its antigen specificity is not known. No clone much larger than this one lies a single base away; base qualities are absent.

In total, roughly 670 healthy bone marrow donors made up the cohort. At the time of sampling, all cohort members were nominally healthy, though unrecorded immune exposures were likely present. The donor tested CMV seronegative and was one of the 352 seronegative cohort members. A peripheral blood sample was collected from each donor, and TCR beta sequencing was performed on peripheral blood mononuclear cells. The Qiagen DNeasy Blood Extraction Kit was used to extract genomic DNA from the blood cell samples. Recombination connected TRBV19 to TRBJ2-4; a tentative D call is TRBD1 (5 bases match). This clonotype originated in a female donor in good health and CMV-seronegative. Sample: PBMCs. The CDR3 corresponds to CASSIAGLTKNIQYF. The bases are TGTGCCAGTAGTATAGCAGGGCTAACCAAAAACATTCAGTACTTC.